This TCR beta chain was sequenced for a study of cytomegalovirus exposure and HLA in healthy donors. Study findings and constraints: Sequencing probably produced one cluster of sequence variants that were highly shared.

CDR1 and CDR2 (germline): MGHRA, YSYEKL. The CDR3 totals 16 residues. Researchers ran the PCR with 60 Vbeta and 13 Jbeta primers. Some clones are missing from TCRdb's copy, which holds only in-frame ones; the method was immunoSEQ multiplex PCR. Altogether roughly 220,000 clones are present, approximately 80% being singletons, with the ten largest covering about 1.5%. With respect to this clone: Its antigen is still unknown.

The sequenced sample consisted of PBMCs. This sequence was found in a middle-aged man in good health and CMV-seronegative. The V gene is TRBV4-1, the J gene TRBJ2-5; TRBD1 might be the D (6 bases). The assigned J gene may be wrong: the sequence end matches TRBJ2-7 better. DNA of the CDR3: TGCGCCAGCAGCCAAGCTTCCACAGGGTCTCTCTACGAGCAGTACTTC. Residues: CASSQASTGSLYEQYF.